Presented here are 15 T cell receptor beta chains from one specimen sequenced in a study of T cell repertoires in cytomegalovirus infection. A single record per CDR3 protein comes from TCRdb applying MiXCR to the reads. The sample has about 360,000 distinct CDR3 sequences, roughly 20% seen once; the top ten hold around 8.6%. The sequenced sample was PBMCs. Receptors were obtained from a human donor in good health (CMV status not recorded). Some clones in this sample may be carry-over from other donors' samples.

The count of this clonotype is one. V usage is TRBV3-1 and J usage is TRBJ2-2; TRBD1 or TRBD2 may be the D gene (5 bases each). The CDR3 is made up of 15 amino acids. The V gene lost 6 bases and the J gene lost 2 bases, with 13 bases spanning the gap. Germline V gene lookup returns CDR1 LGHDT and CDR2 YNNKEL (reference sequence). This CDR3 reads CASSPLGTNTGELFF. The CDR3 nucleotides are TGTGCCAGCAGTCCTTTGGGGACCAACACCGGGGAGCTGTTTTTT.

This clonotype was seen a few times. The V gene is TRBV5-5, the J gene TRBJ2-1; D remains ambiguous. The ends were cut back, 9 bases at V and 0 bases at J, with 13 bases in the middle. CDR1 SGHKS and CDR2 YYEKEE come from the germline V gene (reference sequence). The CDR3 totals 14 residues. The CDR3 nucleotides are TGTGCCATGCTTTCGGGCTACTCCTACAATGAGCAGTTCTTC. Translating gives CAMLSGYSYNEQFF.

This clonotype was seen at least ten times. This sequence joins TRBV7-2 and TRBJ2-1; possible D gene TRBD2, 6 bases. The CDR3 totals 13 residues. Trimming cost V 4 bases and J 4 bases, with 8 bases left between them. Germline-derived CDR1 and CDR2 are SGHTA and FQGNSA. CDR3 bases: TGTGCCAGCAGCTCTAGCGCTTACAATGAGCAGTTCTTC. This codes for CASSSSAYNEQFF.

This clonotype came up many times. This chain uses TRBV10-3 with TRBJ2-3; D call uncertain. Germline assignment: CDR1 ENHRY and CDR2 SYGVKD. V was shortened by 4 bases and J by 3 bases, with 8 bases between the two germline ends. This CDR3 has 13 amino acids. The CDR3 bases are TGTGCCATCAGTGCTGCTGGAACAGATACGCAGTATTTT. As protein: CAISAAGTDTQYF.

This clonotype was seen a handful of times. The chain is built from TRBV5-5 and TRBJ2-5; 7 bases are a match to TRBD1. The CDR3 contains 14 residues. Germline V gives CDR1 SGHKS, CDR2 YYEKEE (reference sequence). J gave up 4 bases and V 4 bases, and 7 bases lay outside the gene matches. CDR3 loop: CASSDTSGGETQYF. The CDR3, as DNA: TGTGCCAGCAGCGATACCTCAGGGGGAGAGACCCAGTACTTC.

The chain carries TRBV5-1 and TRBJ2-2; D not certain. The CDR3 loop spans 15 amino acids. Germline V gives CDR1 SGHRS, CDR2 YFSETQ. V lost 9 bases to trimming and J lost 3 bases, with 18 bases between them. The CDR3 here is CATSILPRHTGELFF. The CDR3 DNA reads TGCGCCACCTCAATTTTACCTCGCCACACCGGGGAGCTGTTTTTT.

This clonotype has a count of ten or more. V usage is TRBV12-3 or TRBV12-4 and J usage is TRBJ2-2; D unclear. CDR3 size: 16 residues. The ends were cut back, 5 bases at V and 0 bases at J, with 13 bases in the middle. The CDR3 protein is CASSPQVGANTGELFF. CDR3 DNA: TGTGCCAGCAGTCCCCAAGTGGGCGCGAACACCGGGGAGCTGTTTTTT.

This clonotype showed up just a few times. This sequence joins TRBV27 and TRBJ2-1; D gene unclear. CDR1 MNHEY and CDR2 SMNVEV come from the germline V gene (reference sequence). V was trimmed by 6 bases and J by 0 bases, leaving 9 bases between them. This CDR3 comprises 14 residues. This CDR3 is CASSTLTSYNEQFF. CDR3 bases: TGTGCCAGCAGCACCCTAACCTCCTACAATGAGCAGTTCTTC.

This clonotype was seen repeatedly, ten times or more. This rearrangement joins TRBV7-2 to TRBJ2-3, with 7 bases lining up with TRBD1. The CDR3 is made up of 14 amino acids. J lost 8 bases, V lost 5 bases, and 10 bases had no gene match. Germline loops: CDR1 SGHTA, CDR2 FQGNSA. The CDR3 reads CASSLWTGDGTQYF. The CDR3 coding sequence is TGTGCCAGCAGCCTCTGGACAGGTGATGGTACGCAGTATTTT.

Concerning this clonotype itself: This may arise from a read error, as a much more abundant clone is one base away. The CDR3 here is CASGPREATPGETQYF. The CDR3 DNA is TGTGCCAGCGGCCCACGGGAAGCCACACCTGGGGAGACCCAGTACTTC. The chain has TRBV7-2 and TRBJ2-5, with a weak D call TRBD2 (5 bases). Trimming cost V 8 bases and J 5 bases, with 24 bases left between them. Germline V gene lookup returns CDR1 SGHTA and CDR2 FQGNSA. The length of the CDR3 is 16 residues.

In this sample, this clonotype turned up once. The rearrangement uses TRBV19 and TRBJ1-2; D remains unclear. The germline V and J ends were trimmed by 3 bases and 4 bases, with 27 bases remaining between them. This CDR3 has 19 amino acids. CDR1 and CDR2 from the germline V gene are LNHDA and SQIVND (reference sequence). The CDR3 bases are TGTGCCAGTAGTATCGGAGTAGGCACCTACGAACCTAGATCCTATGGCTACACCTTC. This sequence encodes CASSIGVGTYEPRSYGYTF.

This clonotype was counted a few times. The V call is TRBV4-3, the J call TRBJ1-5, with D unresolved. V was pared by 0 bases and J by 0 bases, with 15 bases between. Looked up from germline, CDR1 is LGHNA and CDR2 is YSLEER. The CDR3 has 18 residues. The CDR3 reads CASSQDHGAAYSNQPQHF. The CDR3 DNA reads as TGCGCCAGCAGCCAAGATCACGGCGCGGCCTATAGCAATCAGCCCCAGCATTTT.

This clonotype was found many times. The chain has TRBV6-2 or TRBV6-3 and TRBJ2-3; no firm D call. The CDR3 has 11 residues. The germline CDR1 and CDR2 sequences are MNHEY and SVGEGT. The V end lost 6 bases, the J end lost 6 bases, and 7 bases lay between the germline ends. The CDR3 here is CASSRWDTQYF. DNA of the CDR3: TGTGCCAGCAGCCGTTGGGATACGCAGTATTTT.

This clonotype showed up many times. The genes are TRBV7-2 and TRBJ2-6; D gene unclear. This CDR3 is 15 amino acids long. Deletions cut 5 bases from V and 2 bases from J, with 10 bases between. Germline V gene data show CDR1 as SGHTA and CDR2 as FQGNSA. CDR3 residues: CASSISRPGANVLTF. Here the CDR3 DNA reads TGTGCCAGCAGCATATCCCGTCCTGGGGCCAACGTCCTGACTTTC.

This chain joins TRBV11-2 and TRBJ2-1; D could derive from TRBD1 or TRBD2 (6 bases each). The germline V gene encodes CDR1 SGHAT and CDR2 FQNNGV. Deletions cut 5 bases from V and 2 bases from J, with 19 bases between. CDR3 size: 17 residues. As DNA, the CDR3 is TGTGCCAGCAGCCCCTTCGTCGGGGGCGCTCCCTACAATGAGCAGTTCTTC. It is translated as CASSPFVGGAPYNEQFF.